The source of this T cell receptor (beta chain) is a study of T cell repertoires in cytomegalovirus infection. The wider study: Shared public TCR beta signatures pointed to both CMV infection and a matching HLA type.

In its sample, this clonotype was seen many times. Each CDR3 protein is one row after TCRdb ran MiXCR on the reads. The repertoire holds 290,000 or so distinct CDR3 sequences, with 9.6% as singletons. Sequencing used PBMCs. This TCR came from a human donor in good health (CMV status not recorded). Some clones in this sample may be carry-over from other donors' samples.

The CDR3, as DNA: TGCAGTGCTAGGAAGGACTCTGGAAACACCATATATTTT. As protein: CSARKDSGNTIYF. The chain has TRBV20-1 and TRBJ1-3; D remains unclear. CDR1 is DFQATT and CDR2 is SNEGSKA in the germline V gene (reference sequence). The CDR3 spans 13 residues. V lost 3 bases and J lost 0, with 6 bases in between.